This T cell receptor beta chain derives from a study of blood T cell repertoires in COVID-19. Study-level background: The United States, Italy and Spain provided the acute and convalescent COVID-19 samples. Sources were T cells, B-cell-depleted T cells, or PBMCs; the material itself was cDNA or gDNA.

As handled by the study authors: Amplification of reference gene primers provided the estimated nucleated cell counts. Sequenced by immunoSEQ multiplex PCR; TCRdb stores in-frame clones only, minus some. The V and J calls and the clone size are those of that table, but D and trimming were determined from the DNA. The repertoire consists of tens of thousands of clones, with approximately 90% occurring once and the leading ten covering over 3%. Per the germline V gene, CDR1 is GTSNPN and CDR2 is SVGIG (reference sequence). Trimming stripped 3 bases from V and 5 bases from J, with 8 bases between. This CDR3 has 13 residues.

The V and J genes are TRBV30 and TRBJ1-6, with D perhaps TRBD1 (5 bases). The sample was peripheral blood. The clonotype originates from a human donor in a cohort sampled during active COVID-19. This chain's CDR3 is CAWSQGHNSPLHF. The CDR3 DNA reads TGTGCCTGGAGCCAGGGTCATAATTCACCCCTCCACTTT.